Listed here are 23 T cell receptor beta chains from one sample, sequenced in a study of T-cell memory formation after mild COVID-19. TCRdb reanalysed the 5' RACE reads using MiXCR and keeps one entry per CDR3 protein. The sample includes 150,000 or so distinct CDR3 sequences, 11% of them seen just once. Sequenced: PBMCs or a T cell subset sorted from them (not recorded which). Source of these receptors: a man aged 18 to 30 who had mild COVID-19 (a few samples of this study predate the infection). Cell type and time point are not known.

As DNA, the CDR3 is TGTGCCAGCAGCTTAGATCGGGGCTCCTACGAGCAGTACGTC. Translating it yields CASSLDRGSYEQYV. J is TRBJ2-7 and V is TRBV11-2; tentatively, D is TRBD2 (5 bases). This CDR3 is 14 amino acids long. V dropped 0 bases and J dropped 0 bases, with 6 bases sitting between them. The germline gives CDR1 SGHAT, CDR2 FQNNGV.

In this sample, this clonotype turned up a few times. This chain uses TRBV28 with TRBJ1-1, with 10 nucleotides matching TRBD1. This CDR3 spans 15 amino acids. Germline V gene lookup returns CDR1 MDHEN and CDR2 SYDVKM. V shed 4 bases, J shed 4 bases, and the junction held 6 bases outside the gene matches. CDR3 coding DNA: TGTGCCAGCAGTTCAGGACAGGGGGGGACCACTGAAGCTTTCTTT. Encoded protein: CASSSGQGGTTEAFF.

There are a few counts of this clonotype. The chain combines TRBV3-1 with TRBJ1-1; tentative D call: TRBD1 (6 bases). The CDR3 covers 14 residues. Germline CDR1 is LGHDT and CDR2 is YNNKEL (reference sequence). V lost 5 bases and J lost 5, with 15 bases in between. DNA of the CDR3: TGTGCCAGCAGCGAAACAGGGCGTGAGACTGAAGCTTTCTTT. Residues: CASSETGRETEAFF.

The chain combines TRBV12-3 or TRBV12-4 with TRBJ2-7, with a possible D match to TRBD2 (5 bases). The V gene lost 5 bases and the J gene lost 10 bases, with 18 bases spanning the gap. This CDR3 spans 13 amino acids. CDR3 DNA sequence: TGTGCCAGCAGTCCGGGGTACTCCTCGGGTCAGTACTTC. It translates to CASSPGYSSGQYF.

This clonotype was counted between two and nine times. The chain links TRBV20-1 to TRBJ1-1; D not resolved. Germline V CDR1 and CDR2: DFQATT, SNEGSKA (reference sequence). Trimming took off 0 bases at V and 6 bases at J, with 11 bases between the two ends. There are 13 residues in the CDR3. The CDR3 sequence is CSAREGRGPEAFF. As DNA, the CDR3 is TGCAGTGCTAGAGAGGGTCGGGGTCCTGAAGCTTTCTTT.

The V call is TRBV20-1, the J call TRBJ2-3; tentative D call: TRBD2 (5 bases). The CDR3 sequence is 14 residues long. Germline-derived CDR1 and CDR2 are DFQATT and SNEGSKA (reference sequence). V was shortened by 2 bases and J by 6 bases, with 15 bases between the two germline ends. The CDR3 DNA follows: TGCAGTGCTAGAATAACAACTAGTCCGGATACGCAGTATTTT. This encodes CSARITTSPDTQYF.

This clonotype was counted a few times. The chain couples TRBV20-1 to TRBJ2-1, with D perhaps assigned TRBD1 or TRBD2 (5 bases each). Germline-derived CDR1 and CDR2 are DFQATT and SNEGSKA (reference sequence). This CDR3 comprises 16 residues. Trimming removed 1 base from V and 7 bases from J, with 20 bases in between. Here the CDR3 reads CSARGGEWTLVNEQFF. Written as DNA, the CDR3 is TGCAGTGCTAGAGGGGGCGAATGGACTCTGGTAAATGAGCAGTTCTTC.

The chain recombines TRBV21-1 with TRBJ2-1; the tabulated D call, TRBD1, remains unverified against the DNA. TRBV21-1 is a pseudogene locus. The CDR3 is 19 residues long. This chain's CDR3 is CASSDRTGPAGGHYNEQFF. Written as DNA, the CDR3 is TGTGCCAGCAGCGACCGGACAGGGCCCGCAGGAGGCCACTACAATGAGCAGTTCTTC.

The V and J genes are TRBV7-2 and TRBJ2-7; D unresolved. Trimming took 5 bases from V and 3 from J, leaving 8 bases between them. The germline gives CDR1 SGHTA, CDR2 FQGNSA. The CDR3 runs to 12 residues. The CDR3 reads CASSHGSYEQYF. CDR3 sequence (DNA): TGTGCCAGCAGCCACGGCAGCTACGAGCAGTACTTC.

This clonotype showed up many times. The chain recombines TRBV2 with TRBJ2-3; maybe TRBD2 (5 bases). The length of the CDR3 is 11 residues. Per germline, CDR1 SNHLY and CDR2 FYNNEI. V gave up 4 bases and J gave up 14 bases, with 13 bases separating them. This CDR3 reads CASSATRRLYF. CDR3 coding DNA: TGTGCCAGCAGTGCAACTAGGCGTCTGTATTTT.

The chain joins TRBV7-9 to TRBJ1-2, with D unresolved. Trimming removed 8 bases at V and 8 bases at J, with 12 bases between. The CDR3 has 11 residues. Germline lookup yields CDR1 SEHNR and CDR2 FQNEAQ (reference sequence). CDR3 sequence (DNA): TGTGCCAGCGGAGGCGTTTACGGCTACACCTTC. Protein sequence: CASGGVYGYTF.

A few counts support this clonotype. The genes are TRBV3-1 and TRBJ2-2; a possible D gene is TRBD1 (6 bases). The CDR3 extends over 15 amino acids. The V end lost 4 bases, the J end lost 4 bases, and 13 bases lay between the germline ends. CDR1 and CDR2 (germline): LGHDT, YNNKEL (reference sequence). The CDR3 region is CASSRLDRSTGELFF. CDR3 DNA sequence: TGTGCCAGCAGCCGATTGGACAGAAGCACCGGGGAGCTGTTTTTT. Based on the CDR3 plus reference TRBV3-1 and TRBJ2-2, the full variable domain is DTAVSQTPKYLVTQMGNDKSIKCEQNLGHDTMYWYKQDSKKFLKIMFSYNNKELIINETVPNRFSPKSPDKAHLNLHINSLELGDSAVYFCASSRLDRSTGELFFGEGSRLTVL.

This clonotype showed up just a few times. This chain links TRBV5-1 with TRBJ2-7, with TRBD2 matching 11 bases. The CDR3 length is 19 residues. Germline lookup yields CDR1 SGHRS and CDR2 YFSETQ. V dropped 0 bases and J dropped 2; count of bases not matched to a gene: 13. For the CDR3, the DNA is TGCGCCAGCAGCTTGGTGGAGGCTAGCGGGGGGTCCAGTACCTACGAGCAGTACTTC. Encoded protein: CASSLVEASGGSSTYEQYF.

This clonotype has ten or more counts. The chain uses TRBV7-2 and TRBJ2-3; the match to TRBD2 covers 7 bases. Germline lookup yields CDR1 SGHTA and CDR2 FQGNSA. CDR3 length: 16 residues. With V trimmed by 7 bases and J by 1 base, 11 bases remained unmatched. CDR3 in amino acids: CASNKVSGVGTDTQYF. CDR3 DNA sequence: TGTGCCAGCAACAAAGTGAGCGGGGTTGGCACAGATACGCAGTATTTT. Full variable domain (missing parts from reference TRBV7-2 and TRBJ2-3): GAGVSQSPSNKVTEKGKDVELRCDPISGHTALYWYRQSLGQGLEFLIYFQGNSAPDKSGLPSDRFSAERTGGSVSTLTIQRTQQEDSAVYLCASNKVSGVGTDTQYFGPGTRLTVL.

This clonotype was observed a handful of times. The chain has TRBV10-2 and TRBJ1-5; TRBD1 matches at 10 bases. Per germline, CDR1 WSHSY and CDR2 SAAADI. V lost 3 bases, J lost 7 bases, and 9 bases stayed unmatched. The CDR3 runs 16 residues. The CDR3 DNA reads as TGCGCCAGCAGTGACTTTCCGGGACAGGGGCAACAGCCCCAGCATTTT. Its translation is CASSDFPGQGQQPQHF.

The CDR3, as DNA: TGTGCCAGCAGCCGCGACCCAGGGGAGGGCACTGAAGCTTTCTTT. It encodes CASSRDPGEGTEAFF. This rearrangement joins TRBV5-5 to TRBJ1-1, with a possible D match to TRBD1 (6 bases). Deletions cut 4 bases from V and 4 bases from J, with 17 bases between. The CDR3 runs to 15 residues. The germline V gene has CDR1 SGHKS and CDR2 YYEKEE (reference sequence).

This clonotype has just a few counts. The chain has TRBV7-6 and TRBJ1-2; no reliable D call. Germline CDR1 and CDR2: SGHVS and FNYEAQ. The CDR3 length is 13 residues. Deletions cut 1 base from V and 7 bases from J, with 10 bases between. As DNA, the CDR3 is TGTGCCAGCAGCTTAGACAGAGGCGTTGGCTACACCTTC. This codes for CASSLDRGVGYTF.

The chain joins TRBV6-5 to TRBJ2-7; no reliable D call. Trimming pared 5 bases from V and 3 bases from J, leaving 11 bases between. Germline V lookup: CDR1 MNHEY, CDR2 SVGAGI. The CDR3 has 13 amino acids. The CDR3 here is CASSRYRGYEQYV. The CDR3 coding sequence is TGTGCCAGCAGTCGCTATCGCGGCTACGAGCAGTACGTC.

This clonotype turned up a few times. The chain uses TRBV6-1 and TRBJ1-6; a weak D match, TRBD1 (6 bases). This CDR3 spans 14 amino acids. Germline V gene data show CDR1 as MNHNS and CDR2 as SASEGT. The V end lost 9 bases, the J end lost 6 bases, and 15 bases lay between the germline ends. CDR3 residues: CASNLWTANSPLHF. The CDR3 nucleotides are TGTGCCAGTAACCTATGGACAGCTAATTCACCCCTCCACTTT.

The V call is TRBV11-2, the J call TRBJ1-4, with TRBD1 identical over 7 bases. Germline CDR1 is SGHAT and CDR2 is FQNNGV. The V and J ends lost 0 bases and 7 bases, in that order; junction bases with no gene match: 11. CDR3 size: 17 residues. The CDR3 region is CASSLDGRGRTGEKLFF. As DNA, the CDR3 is TGTGCCAGCAGCTTAGACGGCAGGGGGAGAACGGGTGAAAAACTGTTTTTT.

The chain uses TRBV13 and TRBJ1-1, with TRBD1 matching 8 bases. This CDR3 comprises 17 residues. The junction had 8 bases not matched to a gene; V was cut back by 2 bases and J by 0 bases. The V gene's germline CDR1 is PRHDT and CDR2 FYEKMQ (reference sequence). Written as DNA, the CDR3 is TGTGCCAGCAGCTTACGTCCCGGGACAGGTTTGAACACTGAAGCTTTCTTT. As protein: CASSLRPGTGLNTEAFF.

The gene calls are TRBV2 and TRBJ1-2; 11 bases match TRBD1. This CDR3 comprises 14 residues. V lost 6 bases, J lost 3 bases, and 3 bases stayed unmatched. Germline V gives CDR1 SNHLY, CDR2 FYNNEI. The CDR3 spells CASSGQGADYGYTF. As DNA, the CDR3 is TGTGCCAGCAGCGGACAGGGGGCCGACTATGGCTACACCTTC.

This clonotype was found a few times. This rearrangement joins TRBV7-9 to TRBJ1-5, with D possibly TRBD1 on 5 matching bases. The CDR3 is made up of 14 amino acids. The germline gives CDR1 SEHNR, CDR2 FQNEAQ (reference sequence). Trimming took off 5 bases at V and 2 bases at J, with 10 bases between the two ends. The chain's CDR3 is CASSPWGGNQPQHF. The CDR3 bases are TGTGCCAGCAGCCCGTGGGGGGGCAATCAGCCCCAGCATTTT.